This T cell receptor beta chain was documented in a study of CD4 T cell repertoires in COVID-19. Clones were read by immunoSEQ multiplex PCR, and TCRdb kept only the in-frame ones, dropping some. The profile shows about 75,000 clones, 83% of them singletons. This clone occurred once. Germline loops: CDR1 SGHNT, CDR2 YYREEE (reference sequence). The CDR3 has 17 residues. J gave up 4 bases and V 3 bases, and 11 bases lay outside the gene matches. The sequences come from CD4+ T cells from peripheral blood, collected after recovery from COVID-19. This chain connects TRBV5-4 to TRBJ2-2; 8 bases match TRBD2. The origin of this receptor is a human donor who had COVID-19. The CDR3 is CASSYGTSGLFTGELFF. For the CDR3, the DNA is TGTGCCAGCAGCTATGGGACTAGTGGTTTATTCACCGGGGAGCTGTTTTTT.